A selection of T cell receptor beta chains follows, all from one sample in a study of vaccination and CD4 T cells after COVID-19. These receptors' antigens are unknown. From the PCR reads, TCRdb called clonotypes with MiXCR, one entry per CDR3 protein. The table has about 27,000 distinct CDR3 sequences, around 64% seen once. The sample here was CD4+ T cells from blood, cultured in vitro, taken after SARS-CoV-2 vaccination. These receptors all come from a human donor who received a COVID-19 vaccine. The CDR3 runs from the conserved cysteine through the conserved F or W. A D gene is named only where the DNA matches it firmly. Size is omitted from some rows. Given values are once, few, many or a class for expanded clones.

TRBJ2-7,once,NA,13,TRBV18,TGTGCCAGCTCACCAGCAGGGCATGGCGAGCAGTACTTC,CASSPAGHGEQYF
TRBJ1-5,few,TRBD1,15,TRBV6-1,TGTGCCAGCAGCCAAGACAGGGGAGGCAATCAGCCCCAGCATTTT,CASSQDRGGNQPQHF
TRBJ1-2,few,NA,16,TRBV21-1,TGTGCCAGCAGCCTACCCCGACAGGGGTTTGGCTATGGCTACACCTTC,CASSLPRQGFGYGYTF
TRBJ2-6,NA,TRBD2,17,TRBV7-3,TGTGCCAGCAGCCTTACTAGCGGGGAAGCTGGGGCCAACGTCCTGACTTTC,CASSLTSGEAGANVLTF
TRBJ1-1,once,NA,14,TRBV5-1,TGCGCCAGCAGCTTGAACCCGGTAAACACTGAAGCTTTCTTT,CASSLNPVNTEAFF
TRBJ2-3,once,TRBD2,19,TRBV7-9,TGTGCCAGCAGCTCGATCGGGCGGGGGGGCAACTTTTTTGCAGATACGCAGTATTTT,CASSSIGRGGNFFADTQYF
TRBJ1-1,NA,NA,12,TRBV12-3/TRBV12-4,TGTGCCAGCAGACTCGACGGTACTGAAGCTTTCTTT,CASRLDGTEAFF
TRBJ2-1,once,NA,15,TRBV7-3,TGTGCCAGCAGCAATCGGGCCGGTAGCTCCAATGAGCAGTTCTTC,CASSNRAGSSNEQFF
TRBJ1-5,NA,TRBD1,14,TRBV2,TGTGCCAGCATGGGACAGGGGCTAGGGCAGCCCCAGCATTTT,CASMGQGLGQPQHF
TRBJ2-3,few,NA,14,TRBV12-3/TRBV12-4,TGTGCCAGCAGTTTGGTCGGGGGCGCAGATACGCAGTATTTT,CASSLVGGADTQYF
TRBJ2-5,NA,NA,15,TRBV27,TGTGCCAGCAGTTCAACAGGGATCTCTCTCGAGACCCAGTACTTC,CASSSTGISLETQYF
TRBJ2-3,NA,NA,17,TRBV21-1,TGTGCCAGCAACTTATTACACGGGGTTACGTACACAGATACGCAGTATTTT,CASNLLHGVTYTDTQYF
TRBJ2-5,NA,NA,11,TRBV19,TGTGCCAGTAGTGGGCCGCAGGCGGAGTACTTC,CASSGPQAEYF
TRBJ2-7,NA,NA,14,TRBV7-9,TGCGCCAGCTGGAATGGGGACGCCTCCTACGAGCAGTACTTC,CASWNGDASYEQYF
TRBJ1-1,few,NA,14,TRBV10-3,TGTGCCATCAGTGAGAATGGGAAGGACACTGAAGCTTTCTTT,CAISENGKDTEAFF
TRBJ2-2,few,NA,14,TRBV7-2,TGTGCCAGCATGAGGGGAATCGTATCCGGGGAGCTGTTTTTT,CASMRGIVSGELFF
TRBJ2-5,NA,NA,14,TRBV12-3/TRBV12-4,TGTGCCAGCAGAGAAGCCGGGACGCAAGAGACCCAGTACTTC,CASREAGTQETQYF
TRBJ2-3,NA,NA,16,TRBV5-6,TGTGCCAGCAGCCTACATAGGTCCGACCTCACAGATACGCAGTATTTT,CASSLHRSDLTDTQYF
TRBJ2-3,NA,TRBD1,13,TRBV6-1,TGTGCCAGCAGTGAAGCAGGGGGCGTTGGGCAGTATTTT,CASSEAGGVGQYF
TRBJ1-1,NA,TRBD1,16,TRBV5-6,TGTGCCAGCAGCTTGTTACCGGGACAGGGAGGCACTGAAGCTTTCTTT,CASSLLPGQGGTEAFF
TRBJ1-6,NA,NA,17,TRBV7-2,TGTGCCAGCAGCTTAGCGTCGGGGGGCGCGGGTAATTCACCCCTCCACTTT,CASSLASGGAGNSPLHF
TRBJ2-1,once,TRBD2,15,TRBV24-1,TGTGCCACCAGTGGCGGGGGACGGGTCTACAATGAGCAGTTCTTC,CATSGGGRVYNEQFF
TRBJ2-3,NA,TRBD2,18,TRBV5-1,TGCGCCAGCAGCTTGGCCTGGACTAGCGGGGCTAGCACAGATACGCAGTATTTT,CASSLAWTSGASTDTQYF
TRBJ2-2,NA,NA,14,TRBV6-1,TGTGCCAGCAAACGCGGGACTTCCTTCGGGGAGCTGTTTTTT,CASKRGTSFGELFF
TRBJ1-1,NA,TRBD1,15,TRBV7-2,TGTGCCAGCAGCGGAGGTTACAGGGGACGTGGTGAAGCTTTCTTT,CASSGGYRGRGEAFF
TRBJ1-5,NA,TRBD1,13,TRBV2,TGTGCCGGGCAGACAGGGAGCAATCAGCCCCAGCATTTT,CAGQTGSNQPQHF
TRBJ1-2,NA,NA,13,TRBV20-1,TGCAGTGCTAGAGTCAGCTCCTCCTATGGCTACACCTTC,CSARVSSSYGYTF
TRBJ1-2,NA,NA,15,TRBV6-5,TGTGCCAGCAGTTACATGTCCCCCAGGGACTATGGCTACACCTTC,CASSYMSPRDYGYTF
TRBJ2-1,NA,TRBD2,19,TRBV7-9,TGTGCCAGCAGCACCGGAAGGACTAGCGGGGTGTACTCCTACAATGAGCAGTTCTTC,CASSTGRTSGVYSYNEQFF
TRBJ2-3,NA,NA,16,TRBV15,TGTGCCACCAGCAGAGATTTTAGGGGGACGGGAGATACGCAGTATTTT,CATSRDFRGTGDTQYF
TRBJ1-4,few,NA,12,TRBV20-1,TGCAGTGCTAGAGGTCCCCCGGGACCACTGTTTTTT,CSARGPPGPLFF
TRBJ1-3,NA,NA,22,TRBV6-4,TGTGCCAGCAGTGACTCAGGCCCGAATTCTAGGGCAGGGGTCCGCTCTGGAAACACCATATATTTT,CASSDSGPNSRAGVRSGNTIYF
TRBJ1-5,NA,NA,15,TRBV20-1,TGCAGTGCTAGAGATCGGGGTATGAGCAATCAGCCCCAGCATTTT,CSARDRGMSNQPQHF
TRBJ2-5,NA,TRBD2,14,TRBV3-1,TGTGCCAGCAGCACGGAGCGGGGGGAAGAGACCCAGTACTTC,CASSTERGEETQYF
TRBJ2-5,NA,TRBD2,15,TRBV6-5,TGTGCCAGCAGTTACCGGGGGGGGAACCAAGAGACCCAGTACTTC,CASSYRGGNQETQYF
TRBJ1-5,NA,NA,13,TRBV10-2,TGTGCCAGCAGTGAAGGGGGGGGTCAGCCCCAGCATTTT,CASSEGGGQPQHF
TRBJ2-7,NA,NA,14,TRBV6-1,TGTGCCAGCACCTTCGACAGGGAGGTGAACGAGCAGTACTTC,CASTFDREVNEQYF
TRBJ1-1,few,NA,11,TRBV20-1,TGCAGTGCTAGAGATAGGCATGAAGCTTTCTTT,CSARDRHEAFF
TRBJ2-1,NA,NA,13,TRBV30,TGTGCCTGGAGTGTATCTGGGAGGAATGAGCAGTTCTTC,CAWSVSGRNEQFF
TRBJ2-7,NA,NA,14,TRBV7-9,TGTGCCAGCAGCTCCAACAGGTTCAGGTACGAGCAGTACTTC,CASSSNRFRYEQYF
TRBJ1-2,NA,NA,12,TRBV20-1,TGCAGTGCTAGAGTAGGTGGCTTTGGCTACACCTTC,CSARVGGFGYTF
TRBJ2-1,NA,NA,9,TRBV6-1,TGTGCCAGCAGTGAAGCAAAGTTCTTC,CASSEAKFF
TRBJ2-3,NA,TRBD2,14,TRBV20-1,TGCAGTGCTAGAGATCGGCGGGGGGTAGATACGCAGTATTTT,CSARDRRGVDTQYF
TRBJ1-1,few,TRBD1,13,TRBV27,TGTGCCAGCAGACGACAGGGCCCCACTGAAGCTTTCTTT,CASRRQGPTEAFF
TRBJ1-6,NA,NA,13,TRBV6-1,TGTGCCAGCAAAAGGGCTATTAATTCACCCCTCCACTTT,CASKRAINSPLHF
TRBJ2-6,NA,TRBD1,15,TRBV24-1,TGTGCCACCAGCCCCACAGGGGCTGGGGCCAACGTCCTGACTTTC,CATSPTGAGANVLTF
TRBJ1-6,NA,TRBD1,15,TRBV6-1,TGTGCCAGCACAAGGGGACAGAAATTTAATTCACCCCTCCACTTT,CASTRGQKFNSPLHF
TRBJ1-6,NA,NA,14,TRBV5-1,TGCGCCAGCAGCTTGGTACAGGGTCAGAGGCCCCTCCACTTT,CASSLVQGQRPLHF
TRBJ2-5,NA,TRBD2,16,TRBV24-1,TGTGCCACCAGTGATTTTTGGCGGGGGGGCAGAGAGACCCAGTACTTC,CATSDFWRGGRETQYF
TRBJ1-3,NA,NA,14,TRBV6-1,TGTGCCAGCAGTGAAGGGAACTCTGGAAACACCATATATTTT,CASSEGNSGNTIYF
TRBJ2-1,once,NA,15,TRBV10-3,TGTGCCATCAGTGAGTCGGAGGACCCCTACAATGAGCAGTTCTTC,CAISESEDPYNEQFF
TRBJ2-4,NA,NA,13,TRBV5-1,TGCGCCAGCAGCCTAGGGGACCAAAACATTCAGTACTTC,CASSLGDQNIQYF
TRBJ2-3,medium-sized,NA,15,TRBV20-1,TGCAGTGCGAGAGGGCAGGGTCCTAGCACAGATACGCAGTATTTT,CSARGQGPSTDTQYF